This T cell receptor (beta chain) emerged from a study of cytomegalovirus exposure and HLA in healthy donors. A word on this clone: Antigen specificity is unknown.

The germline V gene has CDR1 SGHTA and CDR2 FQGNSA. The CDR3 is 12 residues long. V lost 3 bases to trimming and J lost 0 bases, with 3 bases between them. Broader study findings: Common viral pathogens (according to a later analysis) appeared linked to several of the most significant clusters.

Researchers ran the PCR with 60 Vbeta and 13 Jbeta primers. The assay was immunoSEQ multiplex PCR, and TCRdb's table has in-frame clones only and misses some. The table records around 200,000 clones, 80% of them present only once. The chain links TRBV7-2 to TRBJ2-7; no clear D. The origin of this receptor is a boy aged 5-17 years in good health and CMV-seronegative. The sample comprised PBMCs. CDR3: CASSFSSYEQYF. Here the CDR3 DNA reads TGTGCCAGCAGCTTTAGCTCCTACGAGCAGTACTTC.